This T cell receptor (beta chain) was captured by sequencing in a study of control samples from healthy donors and cancer patients. Germline assignment: CDR1 MDHEN and CDR2 SYDVKM. Trimming at V came to 4 bases and at J to 0 bases, leaving 7 bases not matched to a gene. The CDR3 is made up of 16 amino acids. The table came from immunoSEQ multiplex PCR; TCRdb's copy has only in-frame clones and leaves some out. The profile shows 95,000 to 120,000 clones, approximately 84% of them singletons. What was sequenced was blood. The TCR comes from a young man in good health. The rearrangement joins TRBV28 to TRBJ1-1; 8 bases map to TRBD1. The DNA of the CDR3 is TGTGCCAGCAGTTCGGACAGGGCTTATATGAACACTGAAGCTTTCTTT. This gives the protein CASSSDRAYMNTEAFF. The whole variable domain, remainder taken from reference TRBV28 and TRBJ1-1, is DVKVTQSSRYLVKRTGEKVFLECVQDMDHENMFWYRQDPGLGLRLIYFSYDVKMKEKGDIPEGYSVSREKKERFSLILESASTNQTSMYLCASSSDRAYMNTEAFFGQGTRLTVV.